These 21 T cell receptor beta chains were all obtained from the same sample, sequenced in a study of T cell responses to AZD1222 COVID-19 vaccine. TCRdb's copy holds only in-frame clones and misses some; the assay was immunoSEQ multiplex PCR. The profile shows roughly 180,000 clones, 85% to 90% of them singletons. The specimen comprised peripheral blood, sampled on day 0 of MenACWY control vaccination. These receptors originate from an adult in good health.

This clone was found a few times. This chain uses TRBV13 with TRBJ2-1; 8 bases are shared with TRBD2. The ends lost 4 bases at V and 1 base at J; junction bases unmatched: 9. CDR1 is PRHDT, CDR2 FYEKMQ, per germline (reference sequence). The CDR3 has 17 amino acids. CDR3 amino acids: CASSSPRLAGSYNEQFF. The CDR3 coding sequence is TGTGCCAGCAGCTCCCCCCGATTAGCGGGATCCTACAATGAGCAGTTCTTC. Combining the CDR3 with reference TRBV13 and TRBJ2-1 gives the whole variable domain AAGVIQSPRHLIKEKRETATLKCYPIPRHDTVYWYQQGPGQDPQFLISFYEKMQSDKGSIPDRFSAQQFSDYHSELNMSSLELGDSALYFCASSSPRLAGSYNEQFFGPGTRLTVL.

The CDR3: CASSSGTSGSYNEQFF. CDR3 nucleotides: TGTGCCAGCAGTTCCGGGACTAGCGGTTCCTACAATGAGCAGTTCTTC. The chain joins TRBV27 to TRBJ2-1, with 11 nucleotides matching TRBD2. The CDR3 extends over 16 amino acids. The germline gives CDR1 MNHEY, CDR2 SMNVEV (reference sequence). V shed 4 bases, J shed 1 base, and the junction held 3 bases outside the gene matches.

J is TRBJ1-2 and V is TRBV10-3; 9 bases are a match to TRBD1. Germline CDR1 is ENHRY and CDR2 is SYGVKD. The V and J ends lost 0 bases and 8 bases, in that order; junction bases with no gene match: 7. The CDR3 length is 15 residues. Written as DNA, the CDR3 is TGTGCCATCAGTGAGTCCTGGACAGGGGAAGAGGGCTACACCTTC. This encodes CAISESWTGEEGYTF.

The genes are TRBV5-6 and TRBJ1-4; D is perhaps TRBD1 (6 bases). V lost 0 bases, J lost 5 bases, and 11 bases lay in between. Germline V gene sequence: CDR1 SGHDT, CDR2 YYEEEE. The CDR3 length is 15 residues. The CDR3 region has the DNA TGTGCCAGCAGCTTGGTGGGGGGCGCGAATGAAAAACTGTTTTTT. Translation gives CASSLVGGANEKLFF.

In its sample, this clone was seen once. The chain links TRBV6-5 to TRBJ1-2; 7 bases fit TRBD1. Per the germline V gene, CDR1 is MNHEY and CDR2 is SVGAGI. V lost 5 bases to trimming and J lost 0 bases; unmatched junction nucleotides: 6. CDR3 length equals 15 residues. The CDR3, as DNA: TGTGCCAGCAGTCCCCAGGGACAGCCTAACTATGGCTACACCTTC. Translation: CASSPQGQPNYGYTF.

The chain uses TRBV27 and TRBJ1-6; a possible D gene is TRBD1 (5 bases). V gave up 0 bases and J gave up 0 bases, with 9 bases separating them. The germline gives CDR1 MNHEY, CDR2 SMNVEV (reference sequence). The CDR3 is 17 residues long. CDR3 DNA: TGTGCCAGCAGTTTATCGGGGCCGAGCTCCTATAATTCACCCCTCCACTTT. This encodes CASSLSGPSSYNSPLHF.

The rearrangement links TRBV7-9 to TRBJ2-5; D perhaps matches TRBD2 (6 bases). V was cut by 0 bases and J by 2 bases, with 16 bases left in between. Germline V CDR1 and CDR2: SEHNR, FQNEAQ (reference sequence). The CDR3 is 17 amino acids. The CDR3 sequence: CASSLASGGTYQETQYF. CDR3 bases: TGTGCCAGCAGCTTAGCCAGCGGAGGGACGTATCAAGAGACCCAGTACTTC.

The genes are TRBV2 and TRBJ1-1; D gene ambiguous. This CDR3 comprises 15 residues. Germline V lookup: CDR1 SNHLY, CDR2 FYNNEI. V was trimmed by 6 bases and J by 2 bases, leaving 16 bases between them. The CDR3 protein is CASSPLGALNTEAFF. The DNA of the CDR3 is TGTGCCAGCAGCCCTCTTGGAGCATTAAACACTGAAGCTTTCTTT.

The rearrangement uses TRBV27 and TRBJ2-7; D tentatively reads TRBD1 or TRBD2 (5 bases each). Looked up from germline, CDR1 is MNHEY and CDR2 is SMNVEV (reference sequence). V lost 6 bases and J 3 bases, leaving 12 bases between the germline ends. This CDR3 contains 13 residues. CDR3 protein: CASRTGRSYEQYF. For the CDR3, the DNA is TGTGCCAGCAGAACGGGACGCAGCTACGAGCAGTACTTC.

This chain uses TRBV6-1 with TRBJ2-7; no clear D. Looked up from germline, CDR1 is MNHNS and CDR2 is SASEGT. The CDR3 is 13 residues long. The germline V and J ends were trimmed by 1 base and 1 base, with 5 bases remaining between them. The CDR3: CASSEGKSYEQYF. The CDR3 DNA follows: TGTGCCAGCAGTGAAGGGAAATCCTACGAGCAGTACTTC.

This chain joins TRBV27 and TRBJ1-4, with TRBD1 matching over 10 bases. The CDR3 runs 18 residues. CDR1 and CDR2 (germline): MNHEY, SMNVEV (reference sequence). V trimming: 0 bases; J trimming: 2 bases; junction bases outside the gene matches: 6. The CDR3 protein is CASSLSEDRGVTNEKLFF. The DNA for the CDR3 is TGTGCCAGCAGTTTATCCGAGGACAGGGGGGTTACTAATGAAAAACTGTTTTTT. Filled out from reference TRBV27 and TRBJ1-4, the complete variable domain reads EAQVTQNPRYLITVTGKKLTVTCSQNMNHEYMSWYRQDPGLGLRQIYYSMNVEVTDKGDVPEGYKVSRKEKRNFPLILESPSPNQTSLYFCASSLSEDRGVTNEKLFFGSGTQLSVL.

In its sample, this clone was seen once. This chain connects TRBV19 to TRBJ1-5; 8 nucleotides align to TRBD1. Germline loops: CDR1 LNHDA, CDR2 SQIVND (reference sequence). The CDR3 covers 15 residues. J lost 7 bases, V lost 7 bases, and 12 bases had no gene match. In DNA form, the CDR3 reads TGTGCCAGTACCCTCGAAGACAGGGGTGGGCAGCCCCAGCATTTT. It codes for CASTLEDRGGQPQHF.

The rearrangement links TRBV7-8 to TRBJ1-5; D remains ambiguous. The CDR3 loop spans 13 amino acids. Trimming removed 1 base at V and 4 bases at J, with 5 bases between. Per germline, CDR1 SGHVS and CDR2 FQNEAQ. DNA for the CDR3: TGTGCCAGCAGCTTAGTTGAGAATCAGCCCCAGCATTTT. Amino acid sequence: CASSLVENQPQHF.

The rearrangement joins TRBV3-1 (or the pseudogene TRBV3-2) to TRBJ1-1, with 7 bases that match TRBD1. Germline values: CDR1 LGHDT, CDR2 YNNKEL (reference sequence). This CDR3 has 16 amino acids. J lost 6 bases, V lost 2 bases, and 12 bases had no gene match. The CDR3, as DNA: TGTGCCAGCAGCCAATTTCACGGACAGGCAAATCCTGAAGCTTTCTTT. This gives the protein CASSQFHGQANPEAFF.

The J gene is TRBJ1-2, the V gene TRBV9, with a tentative D call TRBD1 (5 bases). V gave up 0 bases and J gave up 4 bases, with 10 bases separating them. Germline-derived CDR1 and CDR2 are SGDLS and YYNGEE. The CDR3 sequence is 14 residues long. The CDR3 DNA reads TGTGCCAGCAGCGTAGACGACAGCCCCTATGGCTACACCTTC. This sequence encodes CASSVDDSPYGYTF.

This clone was found once. The J gene is TRBJ2-3, the V gene TRBV5-6; D is perhaps TRBD2 (6 bases). With 2 bases removed from V and 5 bases from J, the gap between germline ends came to 12 bases. Germline V gene sequence: CDR1 SGHDT, CDR2 YYEEEE. The CDR3 is 14 amino acids. In nucleotides, the CDR3 is TGTGCCAGCAGCTTTGGGCAGGGAGGAGATACGCAGTATTTT. Its translation is CASSFGQGGDTQYF.

V is TRBV5-1 and J is TRBJ2-5; tentatively, D is TRBD1 (7 bases). The V gene's germline CDR1 is SGHRS and CDR2 YFSETQ. The V gene lost 4 bases and the J gene lost 5 bases, with 12 bases spanning the gap. The CDR3 covers 13 residues. CDR3: CASSGGTEETQYF. The CDR3 nucleotides are TGCGCCAGCAGCGGCGGGACAGAGGAGACCCAGTACTTC.

The rearrangement uses TRBV29-1 and TRBJ2-3, with a tentative D call TRBD2 (6 bases). Germline values: CDR1 SQVTM, CDR2 ANQGSEA. V gave up 7 bases and J gave up 6 bases, with 26 bases separating them. The CDR3 is made up of 16 amino acids. CDR3 residues: CSAGWVIADTLDTQYF. The CDR3, as DNA: TGCAGCGCCGGGTGGGTTATAGCGGACACATTGGATACGCAGTATTTT.

DNA of the CDR3: TGTGCCAGCAGCCAAGATGGACTAGCGGGACAATACGAGCAGTACTTC. It is translated as CASSQDGLAGQYEQYF. The chain recombines TRBV4-2 with TRBJ2-7; TRBD2 matches 12 bases. With 0 bases clipped from V and 4 bases from J, the junction kept 4 bases outside the gene matches. Germline V gene sequence: CDR1 LGHNA, CDR2 YNFKEQ. The CDR3 contains 16 residues.

The chain links TRBV7-2 to TRBJ2-3, with D perhaps matching TRBD1 (5 bases). CDR3 length equals 17 residues. With 5 bases removed from V and 1 base from J, the gap between germline ends came to 19 bases. The germline V gene encodes CDR1 SGHTA and CDR2 FQGNSA. The CDR3 sequence: CASSPHTTGVGTDTQYF. The CDR3 DNA follows: TGTGCCAGCAGCCCCCACACTACAGGCGTCGGCACAGATACGCAGTATTTT.

The rearrangement uses TRBV6-1 and TRBJ2-7; tentatively, D is TRBD1 or TRBD2 (5 bases each). Trimming removed 2 bases at V and 0 bases at J, with 11 bases between. CDR3 length: 15 amino acids. Germline V gene lookup returns CDR1 MNHNS and CDR2 SASEGT. This chain's CDR3 is CASSELGESSYEQYF. The CDR3 bases are TGTGCCAGCAGTGAATTGGGGGAGAGCTCCTACGAGCAGTACTTC.